This T cell receptor (beta chain) originates from a study of shared clonotypes between healthy human individuals. In the naive CD8 group, cells lacked CD45RO and were positively selected for CCR7, so terminally differentiated effector memory CD45RA+ cells were left out. The CDR3 consists of 14 residues. CDR1 and CDR2 (germline): LGHNA, YSLEER. V dropped 3 bases and J dropped 3; count of bases not matched to a gene: 4. Authors' analysis steps: ImmunoSEQ yielded junction-only sequences lacking quality scores, so filtering differed. Assay used: immunoSEQ multiplex PCR; TCRdb lists only in-frame clones, some missing. V, J and clone size are taken as reported in that table, and D and trimming were inferred from the DNA itself. Among some 2 million clones listed, about 95% were seen once. Overall study findings and caveats: As a rule, naive subsets had a larger estimated richness than memory subsets. Rarefaction showed that sequencing of sorted subsets was incomplete (despite large depth). Represented genetic and exposure-history diversity was restricted by having few donors.

To note about this clone: The antigen remains undetermined.

The TCR was taken from a man aged 18 to 29 in good health. This rearrangement joins TRBV4-3 to TRBJ2-7; TRBD1 agrees at 8 bases. Material: naive CD8+ T cells sorted from blood. CDR3 sequence reads: CASSHRTGSYEQYF. The CDR3 DNA is TGCGCCAGCAGCCACCGGACAGGGAGCTACGAGCAGTACTTC.